A selection of T cell receptor beta chains follows, all from one sample in a study of blood T cell repertoires in COVID-19. Repertoires were generated with immunoSEQ multiplex PCR, while TCRdb's copy carries only in-frame clones and drops some. The data contain 100,000 to 150,000 clones, approximately 83% of them singletons. The source material was peripheral blood. The receptors here all came from a man aged 40-55 years with active or convalescent COVID-19. Each CDR3 is given with its conserved first and last residue. A D gene is named only where the DNA matches it firmly. Not all rows give a size; the values are once, few, many and, for expanded clones, a class.

J gene,D gene,V gene,clone size,CDR3 protein,CDR3 DNA
TRBJ1-4,-,TRBV10-3,-,CAISESRTENEKLFF,TGTGCCATCAGTGAGTCGAGGACTGAAAATGAAAAACTGTTTTTT
TRBJ1-1,-,TRBV6-5,few,CATKGSGKGDTEAFF,TGTGCCACCAAGGGCAGCGGGAAAGGGGACACTGAAGCTTTCTTT
TRBJ2-3,-,TRBV6-2/TRBV6-3,-,CASSPSGTPTDTQYF,TGTGCCAGCAGTCCGTCCGGGACTCCCACAGATACGCAGTATTTT
TRBJ2-7,TRBD2,TRBV2,-,CAILAGGPSYEQYF,TGTGCCATCTTAGCGGGGGGACCCTCCTACGAGCAGTACTTC
TRBJ2-5,TRBD1,TRBV20-1,-,CSASPGTGVQETQYF,TGCAGTGCTAGTCCCGGGACAGGGGTCCAAGAGACCCAGTACTTC
TRBJ2-1,TRBD2,TRBV6-4,-,CASSDQLAGGPYEQFF,TGTGCCAGCAGTGACCAACTAGCGGGGGGGCCATATGAGCAGTTCTTC
TRBJ2-7,TRBD1,TRBV30,-,CAWSAPRDRGLREQYF,TGTGCCTGGAGTGCCCCCCGGGACAGGGGGCTTCGGGAGCAGTACTTC
TRBJ2-7,-,TRBV7-2,-,CASSLAERVYEQYF,TGTGCCAGCAGCTTAGCGGAGCGCGTCTACGAGCAGTACTTC
TRBJ2-1,-,TRBV11-3,-,CASSSGLSPPYNEQFF,TGTGCCAGCAGTTCAGGACTCTCTCCCCCATACAATGAGCAGTTCTTC
TRBJ1-3,-,TRBV28,-,CASTDFRNTIYF,TGTGCCAGCACCGACTTCCGAAACACCATATATTTT
TRBJ1-3,-,TRBV29-1,few,CSAREGSSGNTIYF,TGCAGCGCCCGTGAGGGAAGCTCTGGAAACACCATATATTTT
TRBJ2-7,TRBD2,TRBV10-3,-,CAISSGGVREQYF,TGTGCCATCTCTAGCGGGGGGGTCCGCGAGCAGTACTTC
TRBJ2-1,-,TRBV7-2,once,CASSLYSKGNEQFF,TGTGCCAGCAGCTTATATTCTAAGGGGAATGAGCAGTTCTTC
TRBJ2-1,-,TRBV4-2,-,CASSQVAGYVDEQFF,TGTGCCAGCAGCCAAGTTGCGGGGTACGTGGATGAGCAGTTCTTC
TRBJ1-2,TRBD1,TRBV19,-,CASKPTGTGNYGYTF,TGTGCCAGTAAACCGACAGGGACAGGAAACTATGGCTACACCTTC
TRBJ1-6,-,TRBV27,-,CASSLTGFSYNSPLHF,TGTGCCAGCAGTTTAACAGGTTTTTCCTATAATTCACCCCTCCACTTT
TRBJ2-4,-,TRBV2,-,CASRLTGIKNIQYF,TGTGCCAGCAGGCTCACAGGTATAAAAAACATTCAGTACTTC
TRBJ2-2,TRBD2,TRBV9,once,CASSEQRGGGGTGELFF,TGTGCCAGCAGCGAGCAGCGGGGGGGCGGTGGGACCGGGGAGCTGTTTTTT
TRBJ2-7,-,TRBV27,-,CASSDNLRAPPYEQYF,TGTGCCAGCAGTGATAACCTCAGGGCTCCTCCCTACGAGCAGTACTTC
TRBJ1-1,-,TRBV5-1,-,CASSTAGATEAFF,TGCGCCAGCAGCACCGCGGGGGCCACTGAAGCTTTCTTT
TRBJ2-2,-,TRBV24-1,-,CATSDPNTGELFF,TGTGCCACCAGTGACCCTAACACCGGGGAGCTGTTTTTT
TRBJ1-1,TRBD1,TRBV5-1,-,CASSQGQGFEAFF,TGCGCCAGCAGCCAGGGACAGGGGTTTGAAGCTTTCTTT
TRBJ2-6,-,TRBV5-1,-,CASSLAGVGSGANVLTF,TGCGCCAGCAGCTTGGCAGGGGTAGGATCTGGGGCCAACGTCCTGACTTTC
TRBJ2-5,-,TRBV12-3/TRBV12-4,-,CASSHRQVETQYF,TGTGCCAGCAGTCACCGACAGGTGGAGACCCAGTACTTC
TRBJ2-3,TRBD2,TRBV7-6,-,CASSPFMGLAGSDTQYF,TGTGCCAGCAGTCCCTTCATGGGGCTAGCGGGGTCAGATACGCAGTATTTT
TRBJ2-6,-,TRBV2,-,CAGTGPGANVLTF,TGTGCCGGAACAGGGCCTGGGGCCAACGTCCTGACTTTC
TRBJ1-2,-,TRBV12-3/TRBV12-4,once,CASSDSLNYGYTF,TGTGCCAGCAGCGACAGTCTTAACTATGGCTACACCTTC
TRBJ2-7,-,TRBV7-2,-,CASSPSPAYEQYF,TGTGCCAGCAGCCCGAGCCCCGCCTACGAGCAGTACTTC
TRBJ2-5,TRBD1,TRBV5-6,-,CASSSARGQETQYF,TGTGCCAGCAGCTCGGCCAGGGGGCAAGAGACCCAGTACTTC
TRBJ2-1,-,TRBV7-9,-,CASSVSGIAYNEQFF,TGTGCCAGCAGCGTCTCCGGGATTGCCTACAATGAGCAGTTCTTC
TRBJ2-7,-,TRBV7-6,-,CASSFRDWATHEQYF,TGTGCCAGCAGCTTCCGGGACTGGGCCACCCACGAGCAGTACTTC
TRBJ1-2,-,TRBV12-1,few,CASSFEVTGSDYGYTF,TGTGCCAGCAGCTTTGAGGTGACAGGGTCGGATTATGGCTACACCTTC
TRBJ2-5,TRBD2,TRBV29-1,-,CSVGLVHETQYF,TGCAGCGTCGGACTAGTCCACGAGACCCAGTACTTC
TRBJ2-3,TRBD1,TRBV30,-,CAWSVPRGLTDTQYF,TGTGCCTGGAGTGTACCCAGGGGGCTTACAGATACGCAGTATTTT
TRBJ2-7,-,TRBV13,few,CASSRTGILTEQYF,TGTGCCAGCAGCCGCACAGGGATACTAACCGAGCAGTACTTC
TRBJ1-6,-,TRBV6-1,-,CASSEDRNINSPLHF,TGTGCCAGCAGTGAAGACAGGAACATTAATTCACCCCTCCACTTT
TRBJ1-3,-,TRBV10-1,-,CASSASSGNTIYF,TGCGCCAGCAGTGCGAGCTCTGGAAACACCATATATTTT
TRBJ1-6,TRBD1,TRBV12-3/TRBV12-4,-,CASCRQGSSPLHF,TGTGCCAGCTGTCGACAGGGTTCTTCACCCCTCCACTTT
TRBJ2-6,-,TRBV5-6,once,CASSLDRLSGANVLTF,TGTGCCAGCAGCTTGGACAGGCTGTCTGGGGCCAACGTCCTGACTTTC
TRBJ2-7,-,TRBV5-1,-,CASSSQPLAFEQYF,TGCGCCAGCAGCTCCCAACCGCTAGCGTTCGAGCAGTACTTC
TRBJ2-5,TRBD1,TRBV5-1,-,CASSSNGQGRETQYF,TGCGCCAGCAGCTCGAACGGACAGGGGAGAGAGACCCAGTACTTC
TRBJ2-7,-,TRBV7-9,-,CASSLALERDEQYF,TGTGCCAGCAGCTTAGCCCTGGAGCGTGACGAGCAGTACTTC
TRBJ1-4,TRBD1,TRBV19,-,CASSLQGARTNEKLFF,TGTGCCAGTAGTCTTCAGGGGGCGCGAACTAATGAAAAACTGTTTTTT
TRBJ2-1,-,TRBV2,-,CASKGGEARGNEQFF,TGTGCCAGCAAAGGGGGGGAGGCCCGAGGCAATGAGCAGTTCTTC
TRBJ2-1,TRBD1,TRBV7-2,-,CASSPQTGDNEQFF,TGTGCCAGCAGCCCTCAGACAGGGGACAATGAGCAGTTCTTC
TRBJ2-2,-,TRBV7-2,-,CASSFRRANTGELFF,TGTGCCAGCAGCTTCAGGAGGGCGAACACCGGGGAGCTGTTTTTT
TRBJ2-5,-,TRBV27,-,CASSGLSGGEETQYF,TGTGCCAGCAGTGGCCTTAGCGGAGGGGAAGAGACCCAGTACTTC
TRBJ2-1,TRBD2,TRBV5-4,-,CASSLVGTRGVNEQFF,TGTGCCAGCAGCTTGGTAGGGACTAGGGGTGTGAATGAGCAGTTCTTC
TRBJ1-4,-,TRBV3-1/TRBV3-2,-,CASSLDRALGREKLFF,TGTGCCAGCAGCCTGGACCGGGCCCTGGGGCGGGAAAAACTGTTTTTT
TRBJ2-5,TRBD1,TRBV6-5,-,CASRPTGGWETQYF,TGTGCCAGCAGACCGACAGGGGGCTGGGAGACCCAGTACTTC
TRBJ2-3,TRBD2,TRBV30,-,CAQRTSGEHTQYF,TGTGCCCAAAGGACTAGCGGGGAACATACGCAGTATTTT
TRBJ2-5,TRBD2,TRBV7-2,-,CASSLGAGGVKKYQGTQYF,TGTGCCAGCAGCCTAGGGGCGGGAGGGGTCAAGAAGTACCAAGGGACCCAGTACTTC